This is a list of T cell receptor beta chains from one sample in a study of Graves' ophthalmopathy and Graves' hyperthyroidism. TCRdb re-derived calls from the multiplex PCR reads in MiXCR, one entry per CDR3 protein. Altogether 600,000 to 650,000 distinct CDR3 sequences are present, 22% being singletons, with the ten largest covering around 6.9%. Sequencing was done on a sample of peripheral blood. The receptors were sampled from a woman under 30 with stable Graves' hyperthyroidism. Some clones in this sample may be carry-over from other donors' samples. The CDR3 runs from the conserved cysteine through the conserved F or W. The D gene is left open where the match is weak. The size of a clone is reported for some rows only, either as once, few or many, or as a class for expanded clones.

>TRBJ2-2|TRBV2|.|TRBD1
CASSDGQAGAGELFF
TGTGCCAGCAGTGATGGACAGGCAGGGGCCGGGGAGCTGTTTTTT
>TRBJ1-1|TRBV27|few|.
CASSLRAVNTEAFF
TGTGCCAGCAGTTTACGTGCGGTGAACACTGAAGCTTTCTTT
>TRBJ1-1|TRBV12-3/TRBV12-4|many|.
CASSTRGTEAFF
TGTGCCAGCAGCACCCGAGGCACTGAAGCTTTCTTT
>TRBJ1-1|TRBV5-5|many|.
CASSWDWAANTEAFF
TGTGCCAGCAGCTGGGACTGGGCCGCGAACACTGAAGCTTTCTTT
>TRBJ2-2|TRBV24-1|many|.
CATSEAGLNTGELFF
TGTGCCACCAGTGAGGCAGGGCTTAACACCGGGGAGCTGTTTTTT
>TRBJ2-2|TRBV18|.|.
CASSRDQNTGELFF
TGTGCCAGCTCACGCGACCAGAACACCGGGGAGCTGTTTTTT
>TRBJ2-2|TRBV5-1|few|.
CASSFKPGEGTGELFF
TGCGCCAGCAGCTTCAAACCGGGAGAAGGCACCGGGGAGCTGTTTTTT
>TRBJ2-7|TRBV9|.|TRBD2
CASSVAGLDYEQYF
TGTGCCAGCAGCGTAGCAGGACTAGACTACGAGCAGTACTTC
>TRBJ1-1|TRBV5-6|many|.
CASSLHPGRTLGSEAFF
TGTGCCAGCAGCTTGCACCCGGGACGTACACTAGGGAGTGAAGCTTTCTTT
>TRBJ2-1|TRBV7-9|few|TRBD1
CASMGGGTGNNEQFF
TGTGCCAGCATGGGAGGTGGGACAGGAAACAATGAGCAGTTCTTC
>TRBJ2-7|TRBV20-1|many|.
CSAIGTASSYEQYF
TGCAGTGCTATCGGGACCGCAAGCTCCTACGAGCAGTACTTC
>TRBJ2-7|TRBV12-3/TRBV12-4|.|TRBD1
CASSLGQGDRQYF
TGTGCCAGCAGTTTAGGACAGGGCGATAGGCAGTACTTC
>TRBJ2-2|TRBV12-3/TRBV12-4|many|.
CASSPGERRNTGELFF
TGTGCCAGCAGCCCAGGGGAACGACGGAACACCGGGGAGCTGTTTTTT
>TRBJ1-6|TRBV5-6|many|TRBD1
CASSRGGTVNSPLHF
TGTGCCAGCAGCCGGGGCGGGACAGTCAATTCACCCCTCCACTTT
>TRBJ1-1|TRBV6-2/TRBV6-3|many|.
CASSYRPRNRGAEAFF
TGTGCCAGCAGTTACCGCCCTAGGAACCGGGGCGCTGAAGCTTTCTTT
>TRBJ1-1|TRBV28|many|.
CASSSRAEAFF
TGTGCCAGCAGTTCCAGAGCTGAAGCTTTCTTT
>TRBJ2-5|TRBV18|many|TRBD2
CASSHMRAGGQERTQYF
TGTGCCAGCTCTCACATGAGAGCGGGAGGGCAGGAGAGGACCCAGTACTTC